The 25 T cell receptor beta chains listed next were all sequenced from one sample in a study of blood T cell repertoires in COVID-19. Method: immunoSEQ multiplex PCR; TCRdb's copy keeps in-frame clones and lacks some. The sample consists of approximately 140,000 clones, roughly 90% of them appearing once. The sequenced material came from peripheral blood. Receptor source: a woman aged 60-75 years with active or convalescent COVID-19.

The J gene is TRBJ2-2, the V gene TRBV30; unclear D gene. The V end was cut by 2 bases, the J end by 4 bases, with 11 bases between. This CDR3 comprises 14 residues. In germline, CDR1 is GTSNPN, CDR2 SVGIG (reference sequence). The CDR3 loop is CAWSSDNPTGELFF. CDR3 sequence (DNA): TGTGCCTGGAGTTCCGACAACCCCACCGGGGAGCTGTTTTTT. Full variable domain (outside the CDR3, taken from reference TRBV30 and TRBJ2-2): SQTIHQWPATLVQPVGSPLSLECTVEGTSNPNLYWYRQAAGRGLQLLFYSVGIGQISSEVPQNLSASRPQDRQFILSSKKLLLSDSGFYLCAWSSDNPTGELFFGEGSRLTVL.

The CDR3 DNA sequence: TGTGCCAGCAGTTTTTTAGGGAGAGGCACCATATATTTT. Its protein is CASSFLGRGTIYF. J is TRBJ1-3 and V is TRBV12-3 or TRBV12-4; no clear D gene. Between the trimmed V and J ends, which lost 3 bases and 9 bases, there was a span of 12 bases. This CDR3 spans 13 amino acids.

DNA of the CDR3: TGTGCCAGCAGTTATGCGGGAACTGAAGCTTTCTTT. It specifies CASSYAGTEAFF. J is TRBJ1-1 and V is TRBV6-5; D is unresolved. Germline lookup yields CDR1 MNHEY and CDR2 SVGAGI. The CDR3 is 12 amino acids. The V gene lost 3 bases and the J gene lost 5 bases, with 7 bases spanning the gap.

The V and J genes are TRBV6-5 and TRBJ1-6; D possibly corresponds to TRBD1 (6 bases). Trimming left V 1 base short and J 14 bases short, with 21 bases between. CDR1 is MNHEY, CDR2 SVGAGI, per germline. The CDR3 runs 16 residues. The CDR3 DNA is TGTGCCAGCAGTTACTTCTACTCTGGACAGTCCTCAACCCTCCACTTT. Its protein is CASSYFYSGQSSTLHF.

The chain uses TRBV18 and TRBJ2-2, with TRBD1 identical over 10 bases. The germline gives CDR1 KGHSH, CDR2 LQKENI. The length of the CDR3 is 15 residues. Trimming took 2 bases from V and 4 from J; bases not matched to a gene: 1. The CDR3: CASSPWTGGTGELFF. The DNA for the CDR3 is TGTGCCAGCTCACCATGGACAGGGGGCACCGGGGAGCTGTTTTTT. The full variable domain, rest sourced from reference TRBV18 and TRBJ2-2, is NAGVMQNPRHLVRRRGQEARLRCSPMKGHSHVYWYRQLPEEGLKFMVYLQKENIIDESGMPKERFSAEFPKEGPSILRIQQVVRGDSAAYFCASSPWTGGTGELFFGEGSRLTVL.

This sequence joins TRBV6-2 or TRBV6-3 and TRBJ2-7; D ambiguous. The CDR3 is made up of 13 amino acids. The V end lost 6 bases, the J end lost 4 bases, and 13 bases lay between the germline ends. Germline V gene sequence: CDR1 MNHEY, CDR2 SVGEGT. The CDR3: CASSHPQQYEQYF. The CDR3 nucleotides are TGTGCCAGCAGCCACCCTCAACAATACGAGCAGTACTTC.

The rearrangement links TRBV4-3 to TRBJ1-4; D not resolved. The CDR3 runs 15 residues. Germline V gene sequence: CDR1 LGHNA, CDR2 YSLEER. V was cut by 4 bases and J by 8 bases, with 17 bases left in between. CDR3 coding DNA: TGCGCCAGCAGCCCCCGCCGGCAATTGAGGGAAAAACTGTTTTTT. It is translated as CASSPRRQLREKLFF.

The rearrangement links TRBV19 to TRBJ2-5; D perhaps matches TRBD2 (5 bases). The CDR3 is 12 amino acids. Trimming left V 10 bases short and J 4 bases short, with 13 bases between. CDR1 and CDR2 (germline): LNHDA, SQIVND (reference sequence). The CDR3 spells CATRGLAETQYF. The CDR3 DNA reads TGTGCCACCAGAGGGTTAGCAGAGACCCAGTACTTC.

The genes are TRBV15 and TRBJ1-4; no firm D call. This CDR3 region has 12 residues. Germline assignment: CDR1 LNHNV and CDR2 YYDKDF (reference sequence). V lost 4 bases, J lost 7 bases, and 7 bases lay in between. The CDR3 DNA is TGTGCCACCAGCAATGGAGCTGAAAAACTGTTTTTT. Residues: CATSNGAEKLFF.

CDR3 sequence reads: CASSSGDTGELFF. Here the CDR3 DNA reads TGTGCCAGCAGCTCAGGGGATACCGGGGAGCTGTTTTTT. V usage is TRBV7-9 and J usage is TRBJ2-2; a weak D match, TRBD1 (6 bases). The germline V gene has CDR1 SEHNR and CDR2 FQNEAQ (reference sequence). V was shortened by 4 bases and J by 5 bases, with 8 bases between the two germline ends. The CDR3 extends over 13 amino acids.

The chain joins TRBV3-1 (or the pseudogene TRBV3-2) to TRBJ1-5, with D possibly matching TRBD1 (5 bases). This CDR3 comprises 13 residues. Trimming stripped 0 bases from V and 7 bases from J, with 7 bases between. Germline loops: CDR1 LGHDT, CDR2 YNNKEL (reference sequence). The CDR3 DNA reads TGTGCCAGCAGCCAAGAAAGGGGCCAGCCCCAGCATTTT. This sequence encodes CASSQERGQPQHF.

The chain recombines TRBV7-2 with TRBJ1-5; 7 bases agree with TRBD1. The CDR3 runs 19 residues. CDR1 and CDR2 (germline): SGHTA, FQGNSA. The junction had 12 bases not matched to a gene; V was cut back by 1 base and J by 0 bases. The CDR3 protein is CASSLDIWGQTFSNQPQHF. In DNA, the CDR3 is TGTGCCAGCAGCTTAGATATATGGGGACAGACCTTTAGCAATCAGCCCCAGCATTTT.

The rearrangement links TRBV6-4 to TRBJ1-2; 9 bases line up with TRBD1. The length of the CDR3 is 14 residues. Trimming took 5 bases from V and 4 from J; bases not matched to a gene: 5. The germline gives CDR1 MRHNA, CDR2 SNTAGT. The CDR3 nucleotides read TGTGCCAGCAGTCCCGGGACAGGGAGCTATGGCTACACCTTC. Its protein is CASSPGTGSYGYTF.

This chain connects TRBV18 to TRBJ1-5, with 7 bases lining up with TRBD1. V lost 6 bases to trimming and J lost 6 bases; unmatched junction nucleotides: 11. This CDR3 contains 15 residues. Germline CDR1 reads KGHSH; CDR2 reads LQKENI. The CDR3 DNA is TGTGCCAGCTCTTCGGAAGGGGGCTCTTCTCAGCCCCAGCATTTT. This translates into CASSSEGGSSQPQHF.

The chain employs TRBV10-3 and TRBJ2-5; 10 positions match TRBD1. The CDR3 loop spans 14 amino acids. Germline values: CDR1 ENHRY, CDR2 SYGVKD. Trimming removed 6 bases from V and 5 bases from J; junction bases left unmatched: 6. In nucleotides, the CDR3 is TGTGCCATCAGGGGGACAGGGGAATGGGAGACCCAGTACTTC. Its translation is CAIRGTGEWETQYF.

For the CDR3, the DNA is TGTGCCAGCAGCTTAGGACAGGGATATGGCTACACCTTC. Amino acid sequence: CASSLGQGYGYTF. The chain carries TRBV11-2 and TRBJ1-2; 7 nucleotides match TRBD1. The CDR3 totals 13 residues. CDR1 is SGHAT, CDR2 FQNNGV, per germline. V was pared by 1 base and J by 5 bases, with 1 base of the junction left unmatched.

This rearrangement joins TRBV10-3 to TRBJ1-2; maybe TRBD1 (6 bases). Trimming removed 6 bases at V and 4 bases at J, with 12 bases between. The length of the CDR3 is 13 residues. Germline V lookup: CDR1 ENHRY, CDR2 SYGVKD. CDR3 sequence reads: CAIRLGGSYGYTF. CDR3 nucleotide sequence: TGTGCCATCAGGCTAGGGGGAAGCTATGGCTACACCTTC.

The rearrangement uses TRBV3-1 (or the pseudogene TRBV3-2) and TRBJ2-3, with TRBD2 identical over 8 bases. Germline CDR1 and CDR2: LGHDT and YNNKEL (reference sequence). V gave up 4 bases and J gave up 5 bases; unmatched junction bases: 5. The CDR3 sequence is 14 residues long. The CDR3 region has the DNA TGTGCCAGCAGCCGAGCGGGGGTAAAAGATACGCAGTATTTT. Residues: CASSRAGVKDTQYF.

This chain's CDR3 is CASSQGPLDRGTEAFF. The DNA of the CDR3 is TGTGCCAGCAGCCAAGGACCTCTCGATAGAGGGACTGAAGCTTTCTTT. The chain uses TRBV3-1 (or the pseudogene TRBV3-2) and TRBJ1-1; D is uncertain. Deletions cut 1 base from V and 5 bases from J, with 17 bases between. Germline-derived CDR1 and CDR2 are LGHDT and YNNKEL (reference sequence). CDR3 length: 16 amino acids.

V gene TRBV4-2 combines with J gene TRBJ1-6; TRBD1 matches at 8 bases. J was trimmed by 10 bases and V by 4 bases; bases with no gene match: 9. CDR1 is LGHNA, CDR2 YNFKEQ, per germline. This CDR3 contains 15 residues. CDR3 nucleotide sequence: TGTGCCAGCAGCCTGCCGGGACAGGCGGAGTCACCCCTCCACTTT. This translates into CASSLPGQAESPLHF.

The rearrangement joins TRBV6-5 to TRBJ1-1; possible D gene TRBD1, 6 bases. Germline V gene sequence: CDR1 MNHEY, CDR2 SVGAGI. The CDR3 is 13 residues long. V lost 6 bases and J 8 bases, leaving 16 bases between the germline ends. The CDR3 loop is CASRPDSWDEAFF. CDR3 coding DNA: TGTGCCAGCAGGCCGGACAGCTGGGACGAAGCTTTCTTT.

This chain joins TRBV30 and TRBJ2-7, with 7 positions matching TRBD1. This CDR3 spans 13 amino acids. J gave up 2 bases and V 5 bases, and 6 bases lay outside the gene matches. In germline, CDR1 is GTSNPN, CDR2 SVGIG (reference sequence). The CDR3 DNA reads TGTGCCTGGGCCTCAGGGGGACCCTACGAGCAGTACTTC. It is translated as CAWASGGPYEQYF.

The rearrangement uses TRBV5-6 and TRBJ1-6; D is undetermined. Germline CDR1 and CDR2: SGHDT and YYEEEE. Trimming left V 2 bases short and J 13 bases short, with 7 bases between. The length of the CDR3 is 11 residues. Written as DNA, the CDR3 is TGTGCCAGCAGCTTTGCGGGTCCCCTCCACTTT. The encoded protein is CASSFAGPLHF.

The chain couples TRBV6-1 to TRBJ1-3, with D maybe TRBD1 (6 bases). The CDR3 length is 16 residues. V was cut by 2 bases and J by 0 bases, with 11 bases left in between. Germline V gene lookup returns CDR1 MNHNS and CDR2 SASEGT. CDR3 region: CASSEQGPYSGNTIYF. The CDR3 DNA follows: TGTGCCAGCAGTGAACAGGGGCCCTACTCTGGAAACACCATATATTTT.

J is TRBJ2-4 and V is TRBV24-1, with D possibly TRBD1 on 7 matching bases. V was cut by 3 bases and J by 3 bases, with 11 bases left in between. This CDR3 is built from 15 residues. CDR1 KGHDR and CDR2 SFDVKD come from the germline V gene. The CDR3 here is CATSDRRDSKNIQYF. The CDR3 DNA sequence: TGTGCCACCAGTGATAGGAGGGACAGCAAAAACATTCAGTACTTC.